This T cell receptor (beta chain) originates from a study of cytomegalovirus exposure and HLA in healthy donors. Study findings and constraints: Earlier analysis yielded a pattern in which most TCR beta V segments were productive about 90% or about 30% of the time. Only CMV serostatus was available as immune exposure information.

Trimming stripped 0 bases from V and 0 bases from J, with 7 bases between. From germline, CDR1 is SGHNT and CDR2 YYREEE (reference sequence). The CDR3 totals 15 residues. 60 Vbeta and 13 Jbeta primers were used in PCR. Some clones are missing from TCRdb's copy, which holds only in-frame ones; the method was immunoSEQ multiplex PCR. The repertoire includes some 160,000 clones, around 80% of them detected once, and 6.5% to 8.5% sits in the top ten. This clone was recorded a few times. Antigen: not known. The chain combines TRBV5-4 with TRBJ2-1; possibly TRBD2 for D (5 bases). The sequence was obtained from a woman between 40 and 50 years old in good health and CMV-seropositive. The source material was PBMCs. The CDR3 sequence: CASSLVSGSYNEQFF. In DNA, the CDR3 is TGTGCCAGCAGCTTGGTAAGCGGCTCCTACAATGAGCAGTTCTTC.